Included here is one T cell receptor (beta chain) sequence, with context. Its antigen is undetermined. This sample is drawn from a study of Tregs in tolerant kidney transplant recipients. Clones were read by immunoSEQ multiplex PCR, and TCRdb kept only the in-frame ones, dropping some. The sample yields 120,000 or so clones, about 90% seen once. Findings and caveats of the study: Biological reproducibility was not directly addressed in this study.

This receptor was identified in a human donor in good health. The specimen was CD4+ T cells from blood.

The CDR3 sequence is CASSEVRGTVQYF. The DNA of the CDR3 is TGTGCCAGCAGTGAAGTGAGGGGGACGGTTCAGTACTTC. The rearrangement uses TRBV6-1 and TRBJ2-4; weak D call: TRBD1 (6 bases). CDR1 is MNHNS, CDR2 SASEGT, per germline. V was cut by 1 base and J by 11 bases, with 12 bases left in between. CDR3 length: 13 amino acids.